The source of this T cell receptor beta chain is a study of blood T cell repertoires in COVID-19. Study information: Sources were T cells, B-cell-depleted T cells, or PBMCs; the material itself was cDNA or gDNA.

Germline CDR1 reads SGHRS; CDR2 reads YFSETQ. Trimming at V came to 4 bases and at J to 0 bases, leaving 8 bases not matched to a gene. The CDR3 is 16 amino acids. In the source study's methods: Using reference gene primer amplification, nucleated cell counts were estimated. The protocol was immunoSEQ multiplex PCR, while the TCRdb copy is restricted to in-frame clones and leaves out a portion. V, J and clone size reflect that table, while D and trimming were determined from the DNA. The sample shows approximately 130,000 clones, about 86% of them seen only once. The sequenced sample was peripheral blood. The chain combines TRBV5-1 with TRBJ1-1; 8 bases align to TRBD1. The receptor was derived from a woman aged 45 to 65 who had recovered from COVID-19. CDR3 sequence (DNA): TGCGCCAGCAGCCGACAGGGGATGGCAATGAACACTGAAGCTTTCTTT. Its translation is CASSRQGMAMNTEAFF.